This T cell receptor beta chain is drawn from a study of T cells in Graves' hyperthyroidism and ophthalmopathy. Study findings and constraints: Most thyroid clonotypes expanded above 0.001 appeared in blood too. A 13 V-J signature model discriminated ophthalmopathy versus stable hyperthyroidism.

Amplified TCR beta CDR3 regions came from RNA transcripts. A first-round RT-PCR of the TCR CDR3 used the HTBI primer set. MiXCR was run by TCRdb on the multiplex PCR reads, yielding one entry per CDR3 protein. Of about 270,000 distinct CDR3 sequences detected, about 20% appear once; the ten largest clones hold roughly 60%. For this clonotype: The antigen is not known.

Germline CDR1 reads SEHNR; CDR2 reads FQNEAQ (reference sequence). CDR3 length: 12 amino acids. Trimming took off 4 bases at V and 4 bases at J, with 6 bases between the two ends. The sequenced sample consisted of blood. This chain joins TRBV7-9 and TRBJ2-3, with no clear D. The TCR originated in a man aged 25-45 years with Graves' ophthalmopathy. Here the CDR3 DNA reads TGTGCCAGCAGCTGGGCTGCAGATACGCAGTATTTT. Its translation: CASSWAADTQYF. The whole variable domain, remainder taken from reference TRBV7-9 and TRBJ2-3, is DTGVSQNPRHKITKRGQNVTFRCDPISEHNRLYWYRQTLGQGPEFLTYFQNEAQLEKSRLLSDRFSAERPKGSFSTLEIQRTEQGDSAMYLCASSWAADTQYFGPGTRLTVL.